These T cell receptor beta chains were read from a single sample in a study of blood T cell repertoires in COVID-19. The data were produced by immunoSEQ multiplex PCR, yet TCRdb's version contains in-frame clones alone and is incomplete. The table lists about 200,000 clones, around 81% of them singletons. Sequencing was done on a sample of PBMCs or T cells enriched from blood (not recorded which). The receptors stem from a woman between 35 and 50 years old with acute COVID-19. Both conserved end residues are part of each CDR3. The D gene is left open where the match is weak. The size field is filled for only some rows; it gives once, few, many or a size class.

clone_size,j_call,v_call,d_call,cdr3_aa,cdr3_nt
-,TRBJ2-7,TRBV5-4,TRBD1,CASSWGDRGALEQYF,TGTGCCAGCAGCTGGGGGGACAGGGGGGCCCTCGAGCAGTACTTC
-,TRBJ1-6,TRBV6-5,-,CASSYLADLTGSPLHF,TGTGCCAGCAGTTACCTGGCAGACTTGACCGGGTCACCCCTCCACTTT
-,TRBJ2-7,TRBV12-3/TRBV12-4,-,CASSIGGIYEQYF,TGTGCCAGCAGCATAGGGGGAATCTACGAGCAGTACTTC
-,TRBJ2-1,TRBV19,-,CASSNWGLGGLPSYNEQFF,TGTGCCAGTAGTAACTGGGGATTGGGCGGGCTTCCCTCCTACAATGAGCAGTTCTTC
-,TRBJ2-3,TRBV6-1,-,CASSEERGTDTQYF,TGTGCCAGCAGTGAAGAGAGGGGGACAGATACGCAGTATTTT
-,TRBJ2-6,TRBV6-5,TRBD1,CASADRAGANVLTF,TGTGCCAGCGCAGACAGGGCTGGGGCCAACGTCCTGACTTTC
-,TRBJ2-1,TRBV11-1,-,CASSYDRSSYNEQFF,TGTGCCAGCAGCTATGACAGAAGCTCCTACAATGAGCAGTTCTTC
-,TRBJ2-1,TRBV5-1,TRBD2,CASSFLGGSTSYNEQFF,TGCGCCAGCAGCTTCCTCGGCGGGAGTACTTCCTACAATGAGCAGTTCTTC
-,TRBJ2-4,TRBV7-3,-,CASSLGQGKNIQYF,TGTGCCAGCAGCTTAGGGCAGGGCAAAAACATTCAGTACTTC
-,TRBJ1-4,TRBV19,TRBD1,CASTWGQGVIEKLFF,TGTGCCAGTACTTGGGGACAGGGCGTGATTGAAAAACTGTTTTTT
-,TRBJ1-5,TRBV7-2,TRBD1,CASSFRQGRTQHF,TGTGCCAGCAGCTTCCGACAGGGTCGGACCCAGCATTTT
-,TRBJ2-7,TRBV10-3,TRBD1,CAISEPGGKSYEQYF,TGTGCCATCAGTGAGCCAGGGGGAAAGTCCTACGAGCAGTACTTC
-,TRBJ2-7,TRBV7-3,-,CASSRDKSSYEQYF,TGTGCCAGCAGCCGCGACAAGAGCTCCTACGAGCAGTACTTC
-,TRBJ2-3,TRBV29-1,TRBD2,CSVPLREGDTQYF,TGCAGCGTTCCCTTGAGGGAGGGAGATACGCAGTATTTT
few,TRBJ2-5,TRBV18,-,CASSPAQGWETQYF,TGTGCCAGCTCACCGGCACAGGGCTGGGAGACCCAGTACTTC
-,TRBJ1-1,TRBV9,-,CASSVRGGAAFF,TGTGCCAGCAGCGTGCGGGGAGGGGCGGCTTTCTTT
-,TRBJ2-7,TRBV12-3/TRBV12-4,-,CASRQDEGMEQYF,TGTGCCAGCAGGCAAGATGAGGGAATGGAGCAGTACTTC
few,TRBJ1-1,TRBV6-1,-,CASSGAIYTEAFF,TGTGCCAGCAGTGGAGCCATTTACACTGAAGCTTTCTTT
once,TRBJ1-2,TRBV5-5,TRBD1,CASSPQGQPFYGYTF,TGTGCCAGCAGCCCCCAGGGACAGCCCTTTTATGGCTACACCTTC
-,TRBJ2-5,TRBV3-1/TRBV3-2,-,CASSQDLGSPRETQYF,TGTGCCAGCAGCCAAGATCTCGGGAGTCCCAGAGAGACCCAGTACTTC
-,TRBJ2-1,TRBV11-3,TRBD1,CASSAGTGSNEQFF,TGTGCCAGCAGCGCCGGGACAGGGTCGAATGAGCAGTTCTTC
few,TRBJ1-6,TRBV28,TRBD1,CASSTTRLRQGDISPLHF,TGTGCCAGCAGTACTACCCGACTCCGACAGGGGGATATTTCACCCCTCCACTTT
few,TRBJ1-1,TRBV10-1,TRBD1,CASSGQGSPEAFF,TGCGCCAGCAGTGGACAGGGATCTCCTGAAGCTTTCTTT
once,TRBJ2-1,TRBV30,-,CALDDPGSYNEQFF,TGTGCCCTGGACGATCCGGGATCCTACAATGAGCAGTTCTTC
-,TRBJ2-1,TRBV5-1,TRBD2,CASSLGLAGGLSLPYNEQFF,TGCGCCAGCAGCTTGGGACTAGCGGGGGGTCTGTCCCTCCCATACAATGAGCAGTTCTTC
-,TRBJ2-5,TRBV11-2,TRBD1,CASSGTRRGRKETQYF,TGTGCCAGCAGCGGTACCCGCAGGGGGCGTAAAGAGACCCAGTACTTC
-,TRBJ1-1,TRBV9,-,CASSVDSPRGTEAFF,TGTGCCAGCAGCGTAGACTCCCCCAGAGGGACTGAAGCTTTCTTT